This T cell receptor beta chain comes out of a study of molecular identifiers for immune sequencing clone quantification. Points from the study as a whole: Underestimated sizes of highly expanded clones could result from identical TCR molecules that share a barcode.

Points on this clonotype: Its target is not known.

The CDR3 totals 14 residues. V was shortened by 5 bases and J by 3 bases, with 12 bases between the two germline ends. Germline CDR1 reads SGHAT; CDR2 reads FQNNGV. Libraries used about 19,000 to 1,100,000 sorted naive CD8 T cells and 10%, 30% or 50% RNA input. Based on a CD8+CD4-CCR7+CD45RA+ profile, naive CD8 T cells were sorted. TCRdb ran MiXCR on the PCR reads and lists one entry per CDR3 protein. Found here are tens of thousands of distinct CDR3 sequences, around a quarter of them singletons; the top ten hold about 0.8%. The receptor was isolated from a human donor in good health. Some libraries in this study had Jurkat cell RNA spiked in. V is TRBV11-2 and J is TRBJ2-3; D possibly matches TRBD1 or TRBD2 (5 bases each). Source material: naive CD8+ T cells from blood, with Jurkat cell RNA spiked in. Subset meaning: FACS-sorted CD8+CD4-CCR7+CD45RA+ naive T cells. The CDR3 region is CASSVPGQTDTQYF. The CDR3 region has the DNA TGTGCCAGCAGCGTCCCGGGGCAGACAGATACGCAGTATTTT.